This record looks at one T cell receptor beta chain sequence and its context. Its specificity is not known. Sequenced by immunoSEQ multiplex PCR; TCRdb stores in-frame clones only, minus some. The top ten hold under 20% of the sample, which has 4,500 or so clones, roughly four fifths seen once. V gave up 0 bases and J gave up 0 bases; unmatched junction bases: 6. The CDR3 sequence is 18 residues long. Germline V gene data show CDR1 as LNHDA and CDR2 as SQIVND (reference sequence). The tumor samples were collected prior to definitive surgery or chemotherapy. These data are taken from a study of high-grade serous ovarian cancer treatment subgroups. Study results and limitations: Repertoire analysis covered CDR3 alone, not CDR1 or CDR2.

The material sequenced was tumor tissue. This TCR was sampled from a human donor with high-grade serous ovarian cancer. This chain connects TRBV19 to TRBJ2-2, with TRBD2 matching over 8 bases. This CDR3 reads CASSIDRERGTNTGELFF. The CDR3 coding sequence is TGTGCCAGTAGTATAGATCGAGAGCGGGGGACGAACACCGGGGAGCTGTTTTTT.